A selection of T cell receptor beta chains follows, all from one sample in a study of blood T cells in healthy people across ages. One entry per CDR3 protein, called by TCRdb with MiXCR from the 5' RACE reads. The data show 1.5 million to 2 million distinct CDR3 sequences, about 39% seen once. The specimen sequenced was blood. The source of these receptors is a human donor in good health. Both conserved end residues are part of each CDR3. Fields, in order: D gene, V gene, J gene, CDR3 length, clone size, CDR3 protein, CDR3 DNA. The D gene is left open where the match is weak. The size of a clone is reported for some rows only, either as once, few or many, or as a class for expanded clones.

d_gene: TRBD1
v_gene: TRBV18
j_gene: TRBJ2-5
len: 16
abundance: few
CDR3aa: CVSSPGQGRRAREQYF
CDR3nt: TGTGTCAGCTCACCGGGACAGGGACGTCGGGCTAGGGAGCAGTACTTC

d_gene: TRBD1
v_gene: TRBV7-2
j_gene: TRBJ1-2
len: 16
abundance: .
CDR3aa: CASSLGVSGGHYGYTF
CDR3nt: TGTGCCAGCAGCTTAGGGGTATCAGGGGGCCACTATGGCTACACCTTC

d_gene: .
v_gene: TRBV24-1
j_gene: TRBJ2-1
len: 14
abundance: few
CDR3aa: CATSGTPSYNDQFF
CDR3nt: TGTGCCACCAGTGGGACCCCTTCCTACAATGATCAGTTCTTC

d_gene: .
v_gene: TRBV7-9
j_gene: TRBJ2-7
len: 15
abundance: .
CDR3aa: CASSPEGVGSYEQYF
CDR3nt: TGTGCCAGCAGCCCAGAGGGTGTTGGCTCCTACGAGCAGTACTTC

d_gene: .
v_gene: TRBV3-1
j_gene: TRBJ1-2
len: 14
abundance: .
CDR3aa: CASSPEGTDYGYTF
CDR3nt: TGTGCCAGCAGCCCTGAAGGGACGGACTATGGCTACACCTTC

d_gene: .
v_gene: TRBV7-2
j_gene: TRBJ2-1
len: 16
abundance: .
CDR3aa: CASSLDGGRDYNEQFF
CDR3nt: TGTGCCAGCAGCTTAGATGGGGGTCGGGACTACAATGAGCAGTTCTTC

d_gene: .
v_gene: TRBV4-2
j_gene: TRBJ2-7
len: 13
abundance: few
CDR3aa: CASSGPGIYEQYF
CDR3nt: TGTGCCAGCAGCGGGCCGGGGATCTACGAGCAGTACTTC

d_gene: .
v_gene: TRBV28
j_gene: TRBJ2-5
len: 13
abundance: .
CDR3aa: CASSLYESGEQYF
CDR3nt: TGTGCCAGCAGTTTATACGAGTCGGGGGAGCAGTACTTC

d_gene: TRBD1
v_gene: TRBV20-1
j_gene: TRBJ1-1
len: 14
abundance: few
CDR3aa: CSATGTGINTEAFF
CDR3nt: TGCAGTGCCACCGGGACAGGGATAAACACTGAAGCTTTCTTT

d_gene: .
v_gene: TRBV4-1
j_gene: TRBJ1-4
len: 15
abundance: .
CDR3aa: CASSQDATSNEKLFF
CDR3nt: TGCGCCAGCAGCCAAGATGCAACCTCTAATGAAAAACTGTTTTTT